The present T cell receptor beta chain was sequenced within a study of cytomegalovirus exposure and HLA in healthy donors. Per germline, CDR1 SGDLS and CDR2 YYNGEE. This CDR3 has 12 residues. Between the trimmed V and J ends, which lost 3 bases and 15 bases, there was a span of 16 bases. Vbeta (60) and Jbeta (13) primers were used in the PCR. Assay: immunoSEQ multiplex PCR; the TCRdb copy retains only in-frame clones and omits some. The sample has about 180,000 clones, around 80% seen once. The rearrangement uses TRBV9 and TRBJ1-5; D gene uncertain. Sequencing was performed on PBMCs. This clonotype originated in a woman between 50 and 59 years old in good health and CMV-seronegative. CDR3 residues: CASSARERRVHF. In DNA, the CDR3 is TGTGCCAGCAGCGCGAGGGAAAGAAGGGTGCATTTT. The variable domain in full, with the rest retrieved from reference TRBV9 and TRBJ1-5, is DSGVTQTPKHLITATGQRVTLRCSPRSGDLSVYWYQQSLDQGLQFLIQYYNGEERAKGNILERFSAQQFPDLHSELNLSSLELGDSALYFCASSARERRVHFGDGTRLSIL.